This T cell receptor (beta chain) is from a study of shared clonotypes between healthy human individuals. Turning to the study itself: Donors had three CD4 naive, three CD4 memory, two CD8 naive and one CD8 memory plate apiece.

V was pared by 3 bases and J by 6 bases, with 2 bases of the junction left unmatched. CDR3 length: 12 residues. Per the germline V gene, CDR1 is SEHNR and CDR2 is FQNEAQ (reference sequence). Assay: immunoSEQ multiplex PCR; the TCRdb copy retains only in-frame clones and omits some. Altogether about 750,000 clones are present, roughly 92% being singletons, with the ten largest covering around 24%. The naive CD8 fraction comprised CD45RO-negative cells positively selected for CCR7 and excluded terminally differentiated effector memory CD45RA+ cells. The receptor's source is a man aged 25-45 years in good health. The rearrangement links TRBV7-9 to TRBJ2-7; 7 bases are a match to TRBD1. The sample was naive CD8+ T cells sorted from blood. Written as DNA, the CDR3 is TGTGCCAGCAGCTTCGGGACAGCCGAGCAGTACTTC. Residues: CASSFGTAEQYF. Full variable domain (missing parts from reference TRBV7-9 and TRBJ2-7): DTGVSQNPRHKITKRGQNVTFRCDPISEHNRLYWYRQTLGQGPEFLTYFQNEAQLEKSRLLSDRFSAERPKGSFSTLEIQRTEQGDSAMYLCASSFGTAEQYFGPGTRLTVT.